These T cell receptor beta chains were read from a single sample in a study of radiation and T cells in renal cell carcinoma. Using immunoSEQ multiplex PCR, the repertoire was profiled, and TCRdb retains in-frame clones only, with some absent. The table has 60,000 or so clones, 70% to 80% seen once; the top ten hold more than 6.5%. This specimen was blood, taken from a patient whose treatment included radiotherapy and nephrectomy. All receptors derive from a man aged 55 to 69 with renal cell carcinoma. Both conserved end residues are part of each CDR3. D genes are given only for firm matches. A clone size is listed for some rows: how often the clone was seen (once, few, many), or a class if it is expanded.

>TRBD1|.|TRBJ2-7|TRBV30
TGTGCCTGGAGTGAGCAAGGGGGCCCCCTTTACGAGCAGTACTTC
CAWSEQGGPLYEQYF
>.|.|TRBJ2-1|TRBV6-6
TGTGCCAGCAGTTACTTTCCCCAGCCGCCGGAGCAGTTCTTC
CASSYFPQPPEQFF
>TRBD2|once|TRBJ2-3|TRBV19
TGTGCCAGTAGTCGGGGGGGGACTAGCGGAGATACGCAGTATTTT
CASSRGGTSGDTQYF
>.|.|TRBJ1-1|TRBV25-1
TGTGCCAGCCGCCGGGACACTAACACTGAAGCTTTCTTT
CASRRDTNTEAFF
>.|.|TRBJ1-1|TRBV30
TGTGCCTGGGGGGGCAGGTTGGCCGAAGCTTTCTTT
CAWGGRLAEAFF
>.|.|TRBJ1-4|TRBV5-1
TGCGCCAGCAGCTCCACAGCAACTAATGAAAAACTGTTTTTT
CASSSTATNEKLFF
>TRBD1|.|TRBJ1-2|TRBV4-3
TGCGCCAGCAGCCAAAGTACCCCTGACAGGGCGAACTATGGCTACACCTTC
CASSQSTPDRANYGYTF
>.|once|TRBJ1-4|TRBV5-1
TGCGCCAGCAGCGATCAGGGAGGTGTCAATGAAAAACTGTTTTTT
CASSDQGGVNEKLFF
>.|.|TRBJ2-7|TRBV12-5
TGTGCTAGTGGTTTGGGTGGATCCTACGAGCAGTACTTC
CASGLGGSYEQYF
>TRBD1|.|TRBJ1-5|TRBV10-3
TGTGCCATCAGTCGGACAGGGGATAGCAATCAGCCCCAGCATTTT
CAISRTGDSNQPQHF
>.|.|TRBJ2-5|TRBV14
TGTGCCAGCAGCCAAGATTGGGAGACCCAGTACTTC
CASSQDWETQYF
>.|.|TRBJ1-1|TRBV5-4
TGTGCCAGCAGCTTGGCTGCCAGGGGCCGGGGAACTGAAGCTTTCTTT
CASSLAARGRGTEAFF
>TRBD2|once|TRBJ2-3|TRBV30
TGTGCCTGGGTTAGCGGGGGGGCTGTAAGCACAGATACGCAGTATTTT
CAWVSGGAVSTDTQYF
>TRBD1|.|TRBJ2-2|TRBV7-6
TGTGCCAGCAGCTTAGAACAGGGGGCTAGTACCGGGGAGCTGTTTTTT
CASSLEQGASTGELFF
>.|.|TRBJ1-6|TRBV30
TGTGCCTGGAGTCTCGGGCCTCTGAGTTCACCCCTCCACTTT
CAWSLGPLSSPLHF
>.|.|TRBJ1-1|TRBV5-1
TGCGCCAGCAGCTTGGCCGGGGGGCGCGAAGGGCGAGCTGAAGCTTTCTTT
CASSLAGGREGRAEAFF
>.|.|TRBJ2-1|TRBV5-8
TGTGCCAGCAGCGAGGCGGGGTTCTACAATGAGCAGTTCTTC
CASSEAGFYNEQFF
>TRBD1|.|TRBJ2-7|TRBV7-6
TGTGCCAGCAGCTCCCGGACAGGTAGAGACGAGCAGTACTTC
CASSSRTGRDEQYF